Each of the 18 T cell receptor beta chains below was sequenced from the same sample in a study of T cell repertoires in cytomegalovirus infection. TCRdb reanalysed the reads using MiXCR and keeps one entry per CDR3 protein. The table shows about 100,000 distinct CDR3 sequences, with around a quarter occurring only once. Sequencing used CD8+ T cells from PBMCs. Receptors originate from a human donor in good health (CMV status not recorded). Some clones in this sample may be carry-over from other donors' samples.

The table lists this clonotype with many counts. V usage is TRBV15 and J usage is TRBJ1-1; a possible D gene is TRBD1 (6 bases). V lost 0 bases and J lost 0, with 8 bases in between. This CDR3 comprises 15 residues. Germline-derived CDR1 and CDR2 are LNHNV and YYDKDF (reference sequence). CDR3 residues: CATSRDRGLNTEAFF. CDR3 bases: TGTGCCACCAGCAGAGACAGGGGATTGAACACTGAAGCTTTCTTT.

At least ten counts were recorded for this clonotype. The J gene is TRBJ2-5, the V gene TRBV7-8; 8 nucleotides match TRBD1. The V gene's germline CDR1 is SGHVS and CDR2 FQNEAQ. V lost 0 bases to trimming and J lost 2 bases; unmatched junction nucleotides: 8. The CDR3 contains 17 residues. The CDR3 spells CASSLAQGTGLQETQYF. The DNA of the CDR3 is TGTGCCAGCAGCTTAGCCCAAGGGACAGGCCTTCAAGAGACCCAGTACTTC.

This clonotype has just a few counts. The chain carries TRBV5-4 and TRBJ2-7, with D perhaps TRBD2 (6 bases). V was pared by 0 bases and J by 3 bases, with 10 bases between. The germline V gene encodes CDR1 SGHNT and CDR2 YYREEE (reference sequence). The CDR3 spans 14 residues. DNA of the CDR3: TGTGCCAGCAGCTTGGGGCTAGCGAGCTACGAGCAGTACTTC. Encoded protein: CASSLGLASYEQYF. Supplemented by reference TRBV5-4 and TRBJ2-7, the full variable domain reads ETGVTQSPTHLIKTRGQQVTLRCSSQSGHNTVSWYQQALGQGPQFIFQYYREEENGRGNFPPRFSGLQFPNYSSELNVNALELDDSALYLCASSLGLASYEQYFGPGTRLTVT.

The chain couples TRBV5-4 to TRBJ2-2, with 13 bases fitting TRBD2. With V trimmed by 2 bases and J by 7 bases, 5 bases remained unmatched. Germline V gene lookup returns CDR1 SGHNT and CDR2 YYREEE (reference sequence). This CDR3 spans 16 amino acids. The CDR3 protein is CASSLGLAGAGGELFF. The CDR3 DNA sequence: TGTGCCAGCAGCTTAGGACTAGCGGGAGCCGGCGGGGAGCTGTTTTTT.

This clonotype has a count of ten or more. This chain's CDR3 is CSARTGFSSYNEQFF. The CDR3, as DNA: TGCAGTGCAAGAACGGGCTTCAGCTCCTACAATGAGCAGTTCTTC. The chain couples TRBV20-1 to TRBJ2-1; no firm D call. This CDR3 spans 15 amino acids. Germline CDR1 reads DFQATT; CDR2 reads SNEGSKA (reference sequence). V gave up 6 bases and J gave up 0 bases, with 15 bases separating them.

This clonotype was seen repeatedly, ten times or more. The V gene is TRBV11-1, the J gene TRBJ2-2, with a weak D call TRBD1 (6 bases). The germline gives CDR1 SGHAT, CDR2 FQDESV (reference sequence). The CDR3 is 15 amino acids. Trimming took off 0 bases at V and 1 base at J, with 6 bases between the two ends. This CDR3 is CASSLADRNTGELFF. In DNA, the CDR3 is TGTGCCAGCAGCTTAGCGGACAGGAACACCGGGGAGCTGTTTTTT.

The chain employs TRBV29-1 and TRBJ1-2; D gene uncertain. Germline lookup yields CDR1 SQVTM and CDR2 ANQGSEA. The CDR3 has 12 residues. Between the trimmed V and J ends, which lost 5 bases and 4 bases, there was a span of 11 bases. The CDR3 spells CSVPAPAYGYTF. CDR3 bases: TGCAGCGTTCCGGCCCCGGCCTATGGCTACACCTTC.

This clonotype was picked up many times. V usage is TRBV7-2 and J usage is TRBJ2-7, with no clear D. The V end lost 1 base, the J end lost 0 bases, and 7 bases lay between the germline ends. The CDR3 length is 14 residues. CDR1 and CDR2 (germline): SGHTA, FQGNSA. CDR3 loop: CASSLGVRSYEQYF. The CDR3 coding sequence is TGTGCCAGCAGCTTAGGAGTCCGCTCCTACGAGCAGTACTTC. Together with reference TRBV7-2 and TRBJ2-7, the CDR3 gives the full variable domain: GAGVSQSPSNKVTEKGKDVELRCDPISGHTALYWYRQSLGQGLEFLIYFQGNSAPDKSGLPSDRFSAERTGGSVSTLTIQRTQQEDSAVYLCASSLGVRSYEQYFGPGTRLTVT.

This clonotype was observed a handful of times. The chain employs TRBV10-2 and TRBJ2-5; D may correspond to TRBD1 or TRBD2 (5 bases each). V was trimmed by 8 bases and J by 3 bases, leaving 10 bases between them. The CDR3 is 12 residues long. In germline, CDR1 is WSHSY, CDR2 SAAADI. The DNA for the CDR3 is TGCGCCAGCCGGGACCAAGAAGAGACCCAGTACTTC. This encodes CASRDQEETQYF.

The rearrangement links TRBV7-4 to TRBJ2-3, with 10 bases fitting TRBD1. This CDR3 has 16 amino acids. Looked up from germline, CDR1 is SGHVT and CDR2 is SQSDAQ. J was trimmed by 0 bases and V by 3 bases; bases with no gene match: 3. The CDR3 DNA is TGTGCCAGCAGCTTTCCGGGACAGGGGAGCACAGATACGCAGTATTTT. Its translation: CASSFPGQGSTDTQYF.

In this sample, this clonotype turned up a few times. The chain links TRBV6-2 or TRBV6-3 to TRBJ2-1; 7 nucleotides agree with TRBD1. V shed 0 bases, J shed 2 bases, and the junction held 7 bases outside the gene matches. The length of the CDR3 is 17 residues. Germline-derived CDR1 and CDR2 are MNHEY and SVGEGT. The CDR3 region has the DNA TGTGCCAGCAGTTACTCGACAGTGAGGGGGCCCTACAATGAGCAGTTCTTC. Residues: CASSYSTVRGPYNEQFF.

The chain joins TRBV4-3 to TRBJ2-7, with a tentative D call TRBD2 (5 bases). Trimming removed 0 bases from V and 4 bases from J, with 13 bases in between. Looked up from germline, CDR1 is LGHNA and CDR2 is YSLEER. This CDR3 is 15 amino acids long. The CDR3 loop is CASSQEAARDYEQYF. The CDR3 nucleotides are TGCGCCAGCAGCCAAGAGGCAGCTCGGGATTACGAGCAGTACTTC.

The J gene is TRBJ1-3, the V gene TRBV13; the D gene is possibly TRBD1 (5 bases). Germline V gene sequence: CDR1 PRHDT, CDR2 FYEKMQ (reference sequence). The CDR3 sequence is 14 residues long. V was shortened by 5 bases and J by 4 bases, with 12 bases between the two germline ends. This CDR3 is CASSTRDQGNTIYF. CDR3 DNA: TGTGCCAGCAGCACCCGGGACCAAGGAAACACCATATATTTT.

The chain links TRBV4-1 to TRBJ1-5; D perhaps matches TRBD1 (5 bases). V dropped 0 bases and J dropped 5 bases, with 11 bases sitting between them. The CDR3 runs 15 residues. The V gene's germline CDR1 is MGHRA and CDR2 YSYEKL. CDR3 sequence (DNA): TGCGCCAGCAGCCAAGAGAGGGGTGCCCATCAGCCCCAGCATTTT. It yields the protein CASSQERGAHQPQHF.

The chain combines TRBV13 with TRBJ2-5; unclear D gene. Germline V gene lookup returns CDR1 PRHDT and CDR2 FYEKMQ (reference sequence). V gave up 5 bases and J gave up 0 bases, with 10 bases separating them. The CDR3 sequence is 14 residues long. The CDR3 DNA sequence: TGTGCCAGCAGCAGAACGGACCACCAAGAGACCCAGTACTTC. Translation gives CASSRTDHQETQYF.

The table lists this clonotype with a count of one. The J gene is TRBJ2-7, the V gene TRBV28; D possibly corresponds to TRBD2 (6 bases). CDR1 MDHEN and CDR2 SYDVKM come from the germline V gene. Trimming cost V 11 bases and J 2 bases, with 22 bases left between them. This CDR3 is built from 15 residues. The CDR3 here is CASNWRAGDPYEQYF. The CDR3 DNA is TGTGCCTCCAACTGGCGAGCGGGTGATCCCTACGAGCAGTACTTC.

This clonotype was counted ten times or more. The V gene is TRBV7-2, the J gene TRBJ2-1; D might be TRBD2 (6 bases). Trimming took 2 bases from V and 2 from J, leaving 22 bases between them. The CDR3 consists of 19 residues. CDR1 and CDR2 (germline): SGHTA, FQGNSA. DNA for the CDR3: TGTGCCAGCAGCTTAAGTCCTCGGACTACACGAACCCCCTACAATGAGCAGTTCTTC. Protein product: CASSLSPRTTRTPYNEQFF.

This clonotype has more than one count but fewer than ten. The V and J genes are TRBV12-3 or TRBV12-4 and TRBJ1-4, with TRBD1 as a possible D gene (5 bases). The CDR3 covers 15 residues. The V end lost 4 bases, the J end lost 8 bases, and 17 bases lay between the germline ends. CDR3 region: CASSSPDQGVEKLFF. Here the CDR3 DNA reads TGTGCCAGCAGTTCCCCGGACCAGGGCGTCGAAAAACTGTTTTTT.